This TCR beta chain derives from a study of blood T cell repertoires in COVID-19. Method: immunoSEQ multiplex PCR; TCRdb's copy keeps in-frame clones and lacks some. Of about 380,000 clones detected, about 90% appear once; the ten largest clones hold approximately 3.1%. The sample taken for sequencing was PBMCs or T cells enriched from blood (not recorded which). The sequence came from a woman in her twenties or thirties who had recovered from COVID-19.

This CDR3 is CASSATSISDEQYF. CDR3 nucleotides: TGCGCCAGCAGCGCCACTAGCATCAGCGACGAGCAGTACTTC. The chain employs TRBV5-1 and TRBJ2-7, with D maybe TRBD2 (6 bases). Trimming took off 4 bases at V and 5 bases at J, with 16 bases between the two ends. The CDR3 covers 14 residues. Per the germline V gene, CDR1 is SGHRS and CDR2 is YFSETQ.